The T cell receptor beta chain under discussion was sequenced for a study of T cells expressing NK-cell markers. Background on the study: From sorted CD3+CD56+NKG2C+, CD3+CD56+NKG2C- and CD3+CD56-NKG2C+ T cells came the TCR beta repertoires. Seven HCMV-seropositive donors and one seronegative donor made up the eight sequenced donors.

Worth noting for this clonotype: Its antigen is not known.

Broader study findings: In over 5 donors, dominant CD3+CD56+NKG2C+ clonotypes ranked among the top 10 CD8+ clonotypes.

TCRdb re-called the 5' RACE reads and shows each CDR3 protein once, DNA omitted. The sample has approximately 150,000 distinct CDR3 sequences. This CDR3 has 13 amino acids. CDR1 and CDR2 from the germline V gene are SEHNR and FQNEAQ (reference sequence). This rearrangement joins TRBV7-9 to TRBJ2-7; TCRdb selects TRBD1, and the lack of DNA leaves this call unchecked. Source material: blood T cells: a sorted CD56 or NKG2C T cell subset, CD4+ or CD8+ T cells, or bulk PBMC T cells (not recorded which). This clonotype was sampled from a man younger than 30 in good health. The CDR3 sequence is CASTTGMPYEQYF.